The T cell receptor (beta chain) under discussion was sequenced for a study of T-cell reconstitution after alpha-beta-depleted transplantation in children. TCRbeta library construction was performed incorporating unique molecular identifiers. Via MiXCR, TCRdb re-called the PCR reads, giving one row per CDR3 protein. Of some 520,000 distinct CDR3 sequences listed, about 30% were seen once; the top ten hold more than 2%. Germline lookup yields CDR1 SQVTM and CDR2 ANQGSEA. The length of the CDR3 is 13 residues. J was trimmed by 3 bases and V by 8 bases; bases with no gene match: 9. This clonotype was obtained from a human donor who donated a stem cell graft to a child with aplastic anemia. The source material was PBMCs from the stem cell graft donor, sampled from the stem cell graft. The V call is TRBV29-1, the J call TRBJ1-1, with 7 positions matching TRBD1. The CDR3 DNA is TGCAGCTCGACAGGGCGGTCGGACACTGAAGCTTTCTTT. It is translated as CSSTGRSDTEAFF.